Each of the 23 T cell receptor beta chains below was sequenced from the same sample in a study of OX40 agonist ivuxolimab in advanced cancers. Sequenced by immunoSEQ multiplex PCR; TCRdb stores in-frame clones only, minus some. The top ten hold almost 1.5% of the sample, which has 55,000 to 70,000 clones, about 80% seen once. The sequencing used CD4+ or CD8+ T cells sorted from blood, collected in a trial of the OX40 agonist ivuxolimab. The receptors here all came from an adult with an advanced solid tumor such as melanoma, head and neck, liver or kidney cancer.

The CDR3 loop is CASSSPTLGGYEQYF. The CDR3 nucleotides read TGTGCCAGCAGTTCTCCGACCCTAGGTGGCTACGAGCAGTACTTC. The chain is built from TRBV6-5 and TRBJ2-7; D is uncertain. The V end lost 4 bases, the J end lost 3 bases, and 16 bases lay between the germline ends. This CDR3 spans 15 amino acids. Germline CDR1 is MNHEY and CDR2 is SVGAGI.

This clone was counted only a few times. The chain has TRBV6-1 and TRBJ1-6; weak D call: TRBD1 (5 bases). This CDR3 contains 15 residues. Germline CDR1 MNHNS, CDR2 SASEGT. V lost 7 bases and J 7 bases, leaving 17 bases between the germline ends. The CDR3 nucleotides are TGTGCCAGCACTTTGGGGCCCACCTCGAATTCACCCCTCCACTTT. It translates to CASTLGPTSNSPLHF.

This clone has a single count. V gene TRBV19 combines with J gene TRBJ2-5; 9 bases line up with TRBD1. The V and J ends lost 4 bases and 3 bases, in that order; junction bases with no gene match: 3. Germline V gene data show CDR1 as LNHDA and CDR2 as SQIVND (reference sequence). The CDR3 covers 14 residues. CDR3 bases: TGTGCCAGTAGTACCTGGGACAGGGAAGAGACCCAGTACTTC. Translated: CASSTWDREETQYF.

V is TRBV27 and J is TRBJ1-2, with 7 positions matching TRBD1. The CDR3 is 15 residues long. Germline values: CDR1 MNHEY, CDR2 SMNVEV (reference sequence). Germline trimming cut 5 bases from V and 1 base from J; bases unmatched to any gene: 7. The DNA for the CDR3 is TGTGCCAGCAGTACACAGGGGCGGGGTAACTATGGCTACACCTTC. Protein: CASSTQGRGNYGYTF.

This sequence joins TRBV10-2 and TRBJ2-3, with a weak D call TRBD2 (6 bases). Germline CDR1 reads WSHSY; CDR2 reads SAAADI. The CDR3 covers 14 residues. V lost 2 bases to trimming and J lost 10 bases, with 16 bases between them. In DNA form, the CDR3 reads TGCGCCAGCAGTGAGAAGCGGGCCTCAACGGCGCAGTATTTT. It specifies CASSEKRASTAQYF.

This clone was seen many times. The V call is TRBV18, the J call TRBJ1-4; 9 bases match TRBD1. Trimming cost V 3 bases and J 7 bases; bases outside gene matches: 3. Germline V CDR1 and CDR2: KGHSH, LQKENI. The CDR3 consists of 14 residues. The CDR3 DNA reads TGTGCCAGCTCACCGGGACAGGGAGGTGAAAAACTGTTTTTT. Its protein product is CASSPGQGGEKLFF.

This clone was seen a few times. The chain links TRBV6-1 to TRBJ2-5; 7 nucleotides agree with TRBD1. From germline, CDR1 is MNHNS and CDR2 SASEGT. CDR3 length equals 21 residues. Trimming took 2 bases from V and 9 from J; bases not matched to a gene: 30. The CDR3 DNA reads as TGTGCCAGCAGTGAACTTCCACCCTTCTCGACTCGGACAGGCATTACGACGTCCCAGTACTTC. This codes for CASSELPPFSTRTGITTSQYF.

J is TRBJ2-2 and V is TRBV7-8; the D is unclear. Trimming removed 5 bases from V and 2 bases from J, with 15 bases in between. Looked up from germline, CDR1 is SGHVS and CDR2 is FQNEAQ. There are 16 residues in the CDR3. Here the CDR3 reads CASSPLRVVNTGELFF. The CDR3 DNA reads as TGTGCCAGCAGCCCCCTTCGTGTAGTCAACACCGGGGAGCTGTTTTTT.

The V gene is TRBV15, the J gene TRBJ2-6, with D unresolved. This CDR3 has 14 amino acids. Trimming left V 8 bases short and J 2 bases short, with 10 bases between. The germline V gene encodes CDR1 LNHNV and CDR2 YYDKDF (reference sequence). The CDR3 nucleotides are TGTGCCACCGGTCAAGGGACTGGGGCCAACGTCCTGACTTTC. It yields the protein CATGQGTGANVLTF.

The chain uses TRBV6-1 and TRBJ1-5, with 8 bases lining up with TRBD1. This CDR3 is 13 amino acids long. Trimming cost V 6 bases and J 5 bases; bases outside gene matches: 3. Germline-derived CDR1 and CDR2 are MNHNS and SASEGT. CDR3 protein: CASSLTGDQPQHF. The CDR3 region has the DNA TGTGCCAGCAGCTTGACAGGGGATCAGCCCCAGCATTTT.

The genes are TRBV5-1 and TRBJ1-1; possibly TRBD1 for D (6 bases). This CDR3 is built from 13 residues. The germline V gene has CDR1 SGHRS and CDR2 YFSETQ. V was shortened by 1 base and J by 5 bases, with 9 bases between the two germline ends. Here the CDR3 reads CASSLLQGTEAFF. In DNA form, the CDR3 reads TGCGCCAGCAGCTTGCTTCAGGGGACTGAAGCTTTCTTT. Supplemented by reference TRBV5-1 and TRBJ1-1, the full variable domain reads KAGVTQTPRYLIKTRGQQVTLSCSPISGHRSVSWYQQTPGQGLQFLFEYFSETQRNKGNFPGRFSGRQFSNSRSEMNVSTLELGDSALYLCASSLLQGTEAFFGQGTRLTVV.

J is TRBJ2-2 and V is TRBV5-8; D remains unclear. The CDR3 is 12 residues long. Per the germline V gene, CDR1 is SGHTS and CDR2 is YDEGEE. Trimming removed 1 base from V and 13 bases from J, with 11 bases in between. As DNA, the CDR3 is TGTGCCAGCAGCTTGTGGACGGATGCGCTGTTTTTT. Translation: CASSLWTDALFF.

The rearrangement uses TRBV28 and TRBJ2-3; D perhaps matches TRBD1 (5 bases). V lost 4 bases and J lost 0, with 14 bases in between. The CDR3 spans 16 residues. The germline V gene has CDR1 MDHEN and CDR2 SYDVKM. The CDR3: CASSSQGGTSTDTQYF. The CDR3, as DNA: TGTGCCAGCAGTTCGCAGGGTGGAACTAGCACAGATACGCAGTATTTT.

The genes are TRBV7-2 and TRBJ2-7; possibly TRBD2 for D (5 bases). V gave up 3 bases and J gave up 0 bases, with 9 bases separating them. Germline values: CDR1 SGHTA, CDR2 FQGNSA. This CDR3 has 14 residues. The CDR3 coding sequence is TGTGCCAGCAGCTTGGACTGGGACTCCTACGAGCAGTACTTC. Its translation: CASSLDWDSYEQYF.

This chain connects TRBV14 to TRBJ1-2; perhaps TRBD1 as D (5 bases). With 2 bases removed from V and 4 bases from J, the gap between germline ends came to 8 bases. The CDR3 runs to 13 residues. Germline loops: CDR1 SGHDN, CDR2 FVKESK. CDR3: CASSQSRAYGYTF. The CDR3 coding sequence is TGTGCCAGCAGCCAAAGCAGGGCCTATGGCTACACCTTC.

This clone was observed once. The chain has TRBV11-2 and TRBJ2-3, with TRBD1 as a possible D gene (7 bases). Looked up from germline, CDR1 is SGHAT and CDR2 is FQNNGV. V was clipped by 5 bases and J by 0 bases, with 15 bases between them. The CDR3 spans 16 residues. CDR3 coding DNA: TGTGCCAGCAGCGTGATAGGAGGGGGCAGCACAGATACGCAGTATTTT. Protein product: CASSVIGGGSTDTQYF.

This chain uses TRBV10-3 with TRBJ2-4; no reliable D call. The CDR3 runs to 13 residues. Trimming left V 3 bases short and J 7 bases short, with 10 bases between. The V gene's germline CDR1 is ENHRY and CDR2 SYGVKD. The CDR3 DNA is TGTGCCATCAGTGAATTCCGTGAGAACATTCAGTACTTC. Its translation: CAISEFRENIQYF.

The genes are TRBV6-1 and TRBJ2-6; no clear D. This CDR3 contains 15 residues. The germline gives CDR1 MNHNS, CDR2 SASEGT. The germline V and J ends were trimmed by 5 bases and 0 bases, with 8 bases remaining between them. DNA of the CDR3: TGTGCCAGCAGTTCCGTGGGCTCTGGGGCCAACGTCCTGACTTTC. Encoded protein: CASSSVGSGANVLTF.

The sample holds one count of this clone. The rearrangement links TRBV6-1 to TRBJ2-6, with a weak D call TRBD1 (5 bases). The germline V gene has CDR1 MNHNS and CDR2 SASEGT. Trimming shortened V by 4 bases and J by 1 base, and 8 bases separated the two germline ends. The CDR3 has 15 residues. In DNA form, the CDR3 reads TGTGCCAGCAGTGCCAGGGCTTCTGGGGCCAACGTCCTGACTTTC. Amino acid sequence: CASSARASGANVLTF.

V is TRBV21-1 and J is TRBJ2-3; the listed D gene, TRBD2, was not tested against the DNA. TRBV21-1 is a known pseudogene. CDR3 size: 18 residues. The CDR3 bases are TGTGCCAGCAGCAAATTAAAACCGGGACTAGCGAGCTCAGATACGCAGTATTTT. It codes for CASSKLKPGLASSDTQYF.

The J gene is TRBJ2-7, the V gene TRBV18, with 8 bases that match TRBD1. The CDR3 sequence is 15 residues long. In germline, CDR1 is KGHSH, CDR2 LQKENI. The trim removed 0 bases at V and 1 base at J, leaving 2 bases unmatched. The DNA of the CDR3 is TGTGCCAGCTCACCACCCGGGACAGGTTCCTACGAGCAGTACTTC. Residues: CASSPPGTGSYEQYF.

The CDR3 DNA sequence: TGCGCCAGCAGCCAAGACGGTGGGGGTAATGAAAAACTGTTTTTT. Translated, it gives CASSQDGGGNEKLFF. The rearrangement links TRBV4-1 to TRBJ1-4; possibly TRBD1 for D (5 bases). The CDR3 is made up of 15 amino acids. Germline V CDR1 and CDR2: MGHRA, YSYEKL. V dropped 0 bases and J dropped 4 bases, with 9 bases sitting between them.

The V gene is TRBV6-5, the J gene TRBJ1-1, with D maybe TRBD1 (5 bases). V was clipped by 5 bases and J by 11 bases, with 15 bases between them. Germline CDR1 MNHEY, CDR2 SVGAGI. This CDR3 is built from 12 residues. CDR3 loop: CASSEARGLAFF. CDR3 in DNA: TGTGCCAGCAGTGAAGCGCGGGGGTTGGCTTTCTTT.